The 12 T cell receptor beta chains in this list originate from one sample, sequenced in a study of CD8+CD57+ T cells in acquired aplastic anemia. Only patients with CD8+CD57+ cell expansion on flow cytometry were chosen for sequencing. Researchers used genomic DNA as the template to profile TCR beta VDJ and CDR3. One entry per CDR3 protein results from TCRdb running MiXCR on the reads. The table shows approximately 220,000 distinct CDR3 sequences, with roughly 50% occurring only once. Material: sorted CD4+, CD8+, or CD8+CD57+ T cells (not recorded which) from PBMCs. The receptors shown here come from a human donor with aplastic anemia.

The gene calls are TRBV6-5 and TRBJ2-7, with 7 positions matching TRBD2. Germline-derived CDR1 and CDR2 are MNHEY and SVGAGI. V lost 4 bases, J lost 2 bases, and 2 bases stayed unmatched. The CDR3 sequence is 13 residues long. The CDR3 DNA is TGTGCCAGCAGTTGGAGCGGGGCCTACGAGCAGTACTTC. Translation gives CASSWSGAYEQYF.

The V call is TRBV9, the J call TRBJ1-5; TRBD1 might be the D (6 bases). Looked up from germline, CDR1 is SGDLS and CDR2 is YYNGEE. The V end lost 5 bases, the J end lost 0 bases, and 15 bases lay between the germline ends. The CDR3 has 16 amino acids. The CDR3 sequence: CASSPTGGYSNQPQHF. CDR3 nucleotide sequence: TGTGCCAGCAGTCCGACAGGCGGGTATAGCAATCAGCCCCAGCATTTT.

The chain couples TRBV7-2 to TRBJ1-5, with D perhaps TRBD1 (6 bases). This CDR3 is built from 16 residues. Trimming took 4 bases from V and 4 from J, leaving 17 bases between them. Germline V gene lookup returns CDR1 SGHTA and CDR2 FQGNSA. CDR3 sequence (DNA): TGTGCCAGCAGCTCGCAACAGGGAACATGGAATCAGCCCCAGCATTTT. It codes for CASSSQQGTWNQPQHF. The full variable domain, completed using reference TRBV7-2 and TRBJ1-5, is GAGVSQSPSNKVTEKGKDVELRCDPISGHTALYWYRQSLGQGLEFLIYFQGNSAPDKSGLPSDRFSAERTGGSVSTLTIQRTQQEDSAVYLCASSSQQGTWNQPQHFGDGTRLSIL.

This clonotype was detected many times. The genes are TRBV19 and TRBJ2-7; no clear D gene. The CDR3 runs to 13 residues. From germline, CDR1 is LNHDA and CDR2 SQIVND (reference sequence). V lost 6 bases and J lost 6, with 15 bases in between. CDR3 DNA: TGTGCCAGTAGCATCGCCCTTCGTGGCGAGCAGTACTTC. Translated, it gives CASSIALRGEQYF.

This clonotype was observed at least ten times. The chain uses TRBV20-1 and TRBJ2-3; 7 nucleotides match TRBD1. CDR1 and CDR2 from the germline V gene are DFQATT and SNEGSKA (reference sequence). The CDR3 runs to 15 residues. V shed 1 base and J 4 bases; nucleotides not matched to a gene: 8. The CDR3: CSARVLTGLSDTQYF. As DNA, the CDR3 is TGCAGTGCTAGAGTTCTGACAGGGTTGTCAGATACGCAGTATTTT.

Comment on this clonotype: A read error may be the cause here, since a much bigger clone is one base away. J is TRBJ1-2 and V is TRBV20-1; 7 bases fit TRBD1. CDR1 and CDR2 (germline): DFQATT, SNEGSKA (reference sequence). The CDR3 has 13 amino acids. J lost 6 bases, V lost 5 bases, and 9 bases had no gene match. CDR3 nucleotides: TGCAGTGCTCAGAGGGGGCATGACCATGGCTACACCTTC. It encodes CSAQRGHDHGYTF.

The chain combines TRBV19 with TRBJ1-3; D is undetermined. CDR3 size: 15 residues. CDR1 LNHDA and CDR2 SQIVND come from the germline V gene (reference sequence). Trimming cost V 2 bases and J 5 bases, with 13 bases left between them. CDR3 coding DNA: TGTGCCAGTAGTATATCTGGGCAGGATCGAAACACCATATATTTT. It yields the protein CASSISGQDRNTIYF.

The V and J genes are TRBV6-6 and TRBJ2-7; 7 nucleotides align to TRBD2. This CDR3 is 14 amino acids long. The V gene's germline CDR1 is MNHNY and CDR2 SVGAGI (reference sequence). Trimming cost V 4 bases and J 0 bases; bases outside gene matches: 3. CDR3 residues: CASSFGTISYEQYF. Here the CDR3 DNA reads TGTGCCAGCAGTTTTGGGACTATCTCCTACGAGCAGTACTTC.

A remark on this clonotype: One base away lies a much larger clone, so this may be a sequencing read error. V usage is TRBV12-3 or TRBV12-4 and J usage is TRBJ2-2, with D tentatively TRBD1 or TRBD2 (5 bases each). This CDR3 region has 14 residues. V was cut by 5 bases and J by 5 bases, with 12 bases left in between. DNA for the CDR3: TGTGCCAGCAGTCCCGGGGCAGGGACCGGGGAGCTGTTTTTT. As protein: CASSPGAGTGELFF.

This clonotype was counted ten times or more. The chain has TRBV9 and TRBJ1-1; D is unclear. The ends were cut back, 0 bases at V and 1 base at J, with 4 bases in the middle. Germline CDR1 SGDLS, CDR2 YYNGEE. CDR3 length: 13 amino acids. As DNA, the CDR3 is TGTGCCAGCAGCGTAGAAACGAACACTGAAGCTTTCTTT. This translates into CASSVETNTEAFF.

CDR3 nucleotides: TGTGCCAGGCCGATCGGGACAGGGGACTACGAGCAGTACTTC. Amino acids: CARPIGTGDYEQYF. The chain links TRBV2 to TRBJ2-7, with TRBD1 identical over 10 bases. Germline CDR1 SNHLY, CDR2 FYNNEI. The ends lost 9 bases at V and 3 bases at J; junction bases unmatched: 8. The CDR3 spans 14 residues.

In its sample, this clonotype was seen many times. The rearrangement links TRBV4-1 to TRBJ2-1, with TRBD1 matching over 10 bases. The ends lost 1 base at V and 7 bases at J; junction bases unmatched: 1. Germline loops: CDR1 MGHRA, CDR2 YSYEKL. The CDR3 length is 14 residues. CDR3 in amino acids: CASSQGDRGNEQFF. The CDR3 nucleotides read TGCGCCAGCAGCCAAGGGGACAGGGGAAATGAGCAGTTCTTC.